Described below is a single TCR beta chain sequence and its context. The data are from a study of STAT5B mutations in CD4+ large granular lymphocyte leukemia. Trimming removed 4 bases from V and 5 bases from J; junction bases left unmatched: 12. This CDR3 is built from 16 residues. From germline, CDR1 is SGHRS and CDR2 YFSETQ. Clones were read by immunoSEQ multiplex PCR, and TCRdb kept only the in-frame ones, dropping some. The sample shows 30,000 to 40,000 clones, 76% of them seen only once. The V call is TRBV5-1, the J call TRBJ1-2, with 9 bases aligning to TRBD1. Sequencing input: CD4+ T cells from blood buffy coats. The receptor was isolated from a human donor in good health. DNA for the CDR3: TGCGCCAGCAGCCCGTCCCAGACAGGGGGAGGGTATGGCTACACCTTC. It translates to CASSPSQTGGGYGYTF.